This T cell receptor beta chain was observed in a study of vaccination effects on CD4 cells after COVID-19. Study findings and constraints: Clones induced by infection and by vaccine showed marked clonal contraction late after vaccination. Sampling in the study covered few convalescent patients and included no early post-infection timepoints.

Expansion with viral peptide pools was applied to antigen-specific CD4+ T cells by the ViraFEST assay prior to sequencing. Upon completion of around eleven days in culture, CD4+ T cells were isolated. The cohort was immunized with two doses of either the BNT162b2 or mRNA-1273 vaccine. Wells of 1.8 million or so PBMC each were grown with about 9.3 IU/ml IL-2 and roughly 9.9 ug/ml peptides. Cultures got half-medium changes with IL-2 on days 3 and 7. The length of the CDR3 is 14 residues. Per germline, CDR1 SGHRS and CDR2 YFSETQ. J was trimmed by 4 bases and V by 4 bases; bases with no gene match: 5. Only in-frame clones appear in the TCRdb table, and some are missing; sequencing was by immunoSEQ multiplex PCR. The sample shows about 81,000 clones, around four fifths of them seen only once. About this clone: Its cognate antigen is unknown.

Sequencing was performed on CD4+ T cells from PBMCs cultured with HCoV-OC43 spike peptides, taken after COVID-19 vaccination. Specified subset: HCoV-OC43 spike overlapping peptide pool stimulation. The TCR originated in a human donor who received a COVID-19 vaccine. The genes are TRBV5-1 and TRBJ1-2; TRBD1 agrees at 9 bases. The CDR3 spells CASSPDRGPYGYTF. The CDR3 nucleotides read TGCGCCAGCAGCCCGGACAGGGGACCCTATGGCTACACCTTC.